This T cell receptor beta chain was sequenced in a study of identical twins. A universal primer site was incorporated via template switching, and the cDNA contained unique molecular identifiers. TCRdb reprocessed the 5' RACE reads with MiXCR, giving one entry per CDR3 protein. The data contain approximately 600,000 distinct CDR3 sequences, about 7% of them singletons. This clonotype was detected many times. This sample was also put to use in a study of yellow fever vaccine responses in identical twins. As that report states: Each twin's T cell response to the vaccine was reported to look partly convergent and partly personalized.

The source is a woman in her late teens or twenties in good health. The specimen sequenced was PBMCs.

CDR3 nucleotide sequence: TGTGCCAGCAGTTTAAACGGAGGCGGCTACACCTTC. Amino acid sequence: CASSLNGGGYTF. V is TRBV28 and J is TRBJ1-2; no reliable D call. V dropped 2 bases and J dropped 8 bases, with 9 bases sitting between them. The germline V gene encodes CDR1 MDHEN and CDR2 SYDVKM. The CDR3 sequence is 12 residues long.